The present T cell receptor beta chain was sequenced within a study of vaccination effects on CD4 cells after COVID-19. Looking at the study overall: After the second dose, samples were taken at median day 72.

Produced via immunoSEQ multiplex PCR; TCRdb's table is partial and in-frame only. The sample contains 25,000 to 40,000 clones, less than 80% of which appear only once. General observations from the study: Clones of infection and vaccine origin contracted markedly late after vaccination. The study dataset contains few convalescent patients and includes no early post-infection timepoints.

V lost 6 bases and J 7 bases, leaving 9 bases between the germline ends. The CDR3 is 12 residues long. Germline-derived CDR1 and CDR2 are ENHRY and SYGVKD. Antigen-specific CD4+ T cell clonotypes were called by their expansion after viral peptide-pool culture in ViraFEST. Culturing for around ten days preceded CD4+ T cell isolation. Two doses of BNT162b2 or mRNA-1273 vaccine were administered to participants. Concerning this clone: Antigen specificity is unknown.

This sequence originates from a human donor who received a COVID-19 vaccine. Sequencing was performed on CD4+ T cells from PBMCs cultured with SARS-CoV-2 spike peptides, taken after COVID-19 vaccination. The chain couples TRBV10-3 to TRBJ1-4; D gene unclear. In DNA form, the CDR3 reads TGTGCCATCAGGGGAGTCGGTGAAAAACTGTTTTTT. It is translated as CAIRGVGEKLFF.